Each of the 18 T cell receptor beta chains below was sequenced from the same sample in a study of shared clonotypes between healthy human individuals. Assay used: immunoSEQ multiplex PCR; TCRdb lists only in-frame clones, some missing. Found here are about 2 million clones, roughly 94% of them singletons; the top ten hold around 0.13%. Sequences were obtained from naive CD4+ T cells sorted from blood. Subset noted: CD45RA+ positively selected. The origin of the receptors is a man aged 18 to 30 in good health.

The chain carries TRBV18 and TRBJ2-7; D ambiguous. The CDR3 spans 14 residues. CDR1 is KGHSH and CDR2 is LQKENI in the germline V gene. Trimming took 6 bases from V and 2 from J, leaving 14 bases between them. The CDR3 here is CASSLRVQPYEQYF. CDR3 nucleotide sequence: TGTGCCAGCTCCCTAAGGGTACAGCCCTACGAGCAGTACTTC. The full variable domain, completed using reference TRBV18 and TRBJ2-7, is NAGVMQNPRHLVRRRGQEARLRCSPMKGHSHVYWYRQLPEEGLKFMVYLQKENIIDESGMPKERFSAEFPKEGPSILRIQQVVRGDSAAYFCASSLRVQPYEQYFGPGTRLTVT.

This clone was detected once. The V call is TRBV6-1, the J call TRBJ2-7, with 11 positions matching TRBD2. CDR3 length equals 15 residues. After removal of 6 bases from V and 1 base from J, the junction contained 5 bases not matched to a gene. Germline assignment: CDR1 MNHNS and CDR2 SASEGT. CDR3 DNA: TGTGCCAGCAGGCTAGCGGGAGGCTCGTCCTACGAGCAGTACTTC. This gives the protein CASRLAGGSSYEQYF.

This clone was found a few times. Other DNA sequences within the sample encode an identical CDR3. The chain has TRBV2 and TRBJ1-2; D remains unclear. From germline, CDR1 is SNHLY and CDR2 FYNNEI. The V end was cut by 6 bases, the J end by 0 bases, with 2 bases between. The CDR3 loop spans 11 amino acids. This CDR3 reads CASSPNYGYTF. In DNA form, the CDR3 reads TGTGCCAGCAGCCCTAACTATGGCTACACCTTC.

The chain carries TRBV7-2 and TRBJ1-3; no firm D call. Germline CDR1 is SGHTA and CDR2 is FQGNSA. This CDR3 is 13 amino acids long. Trimming left V 5 bases short and J 4 bases short, with 9 bases between. CDR3 coding DNA: TGTGCCAGCAGCCCCGCTGGGGGAAACACCATATATTTT. Protein product: CASSPAGGNTIYF.

The chain combines TRBV5-1 with TRBJ2-1; 12 bases are shared with TRBD2. V shed 4 bases, J shed 7 bases, and the junction held 9 bases outside the gene matches. This CDR3 contains 16 residues. The germline CDR1 and CDR2 sequences are SGHRS and YFSETQ. The chain's CDR3 is CASSTGLAGRTNEQFF. As DNA, the CDR3 is TGCGCCAGCAGCACTGGACTAGCGGGGAGAACGAATGAGCAGTTCTTC.

The chain carries TRBV28 and TRBJ1-2; D is perhaps TRBD1 (6 bases). Trimming stripped 4 bases from V and 4 bases from J, with 13 bases between. The CDR3 covers 14 residues. Germline CDR1 and CDR2: MDHEN and SYDVKM. The CDR3 coding sequence is TGTGCCAGCAGTTCGACAGGTCTTCGCTATGGCTACACCTTC. Translated, it gives CASSSTGLRYGYTF.

The rearrangement uses TRBV19 and TRBJ2-7, with 7 positions matching TRBD1. This CDR3 comprises 15 residues. Germline V gene sequence: CDR1 LNHDA, CDR2 SQIVND (reference sequence). Germline trimming cut 0 bases from V and 2 bases from J; bases unmatched to any gene: 4. The CDR3 here is CASSIERTGPYEQYF. CDR3 DNA sequence: TGTGCCAGTAGTATAGAGAGGACAGGCCCCTACGAGCAGTACTTC.

This clone has just a few counts. The sample holds other DNA sequences that translate to the same CDR3. This rearrangement joins TRBV9 to TRBJ1-2; weak D call: TRBD1 (6 bases). Trimming removed 4 bases from V and 2 bases from J, with 9 bases in between. Germline V gives CDR1 SGDLS, CDR2 YYNGEE. This CDR3 is 13 amino acids long. CDR3 sequence: CASSPDRNYGYTF. The CDR3 bases are TGTGCCAGCAGCCCGGACAGAAACTATGGCTACACCTTC.

The chain carries TRBV21-1 and TRBJ2-2. TRBV21-1 is listed as a pseudogene. The CDR3 is 16 residues long. The CDR3 nucleotides read TGTGCCAGCAGCAAAGGGACCCGGCGGATGGCCGGGGAGCTGTTTTTT. Translation gives CASSKGTRRMAGELFF.

The chain employs TRBV11-2 and TRBJ1-3; perhaps TRBD1 as D (6 bases). CDR3 length: 16 amino acids. Trimming cost V 5 bases and J 0 bases, with 14 bases left between them. The germline CDR1 and CDR2 sequences are SGHAT and FQNNGV. The CDR3 sequence is CASSADRFNSGNTIYF. For the CDR3, the DNA is TGTGCCAGCAGCGCGGACAGATTCAACTCTGGAAACACCATATATTTT.

V gene TRBV2 combines with J gene TRBJ2-3; 10 nucleotides line up with TRBD2. From germline, CDR1 is SNHLY and CDR2 FYNNEI. The CDR3 sequence is 16 residues long. Trimming took 4 bases from V and 4 from J; bases not matched to a gene: 8. The CDR3 here is CASSVPSGRGSDTQYF. The DNA of the CDR3 is TGTGCCAGCAGTGTCCCTAGCGGGAGAGGGTCAGATACGCAGTATTTT. Looking up the rest from reference TRBV2 and TRBJ2-3 gives the full variable domain: EPEVTQTPSHQVTQMGQEVILRCVPISNHLYFYWYRQILGQKVEFLVSFYNNEISEKSEIFDDQFSVERPDGSNFTLKIRSTKLEDSAMYFCASSVPSGRGSDTQYFGPGTRLTVL.

The V gene is TRBV5-4, the J gene TRBJ1-2; D possibly corresponds to TRBD1 (5 bases). CDR3 length equals 14 residues. Per the germline V gene, CDR1 is SGHNT and CDR2 is YYREEE (reference sequence). The V end was cut by 0 bases, the J end by 8 bases, with 14 bases between. The chain's CDR3 is CASSLDRGSGGYTF. The CDR3 region has the DNA TGTGCCAGCAGCTTGGATCGGGGGTCTGGAGGCTACACCTTC.

The sample holds a few counts of this clone. Other DNA variants within this sample encode the same CDR3. The chain's CDR3 is CASSYTGAKNIQYF. The CDR3, as DNA: TGTGCCAGCAGTTACACGGGGGCCAAAAACATTCAGTACTTC. The V gene is TRBV6-5, the J gene TRBJ2-4; D perhaps matches TRBD2 (5 bases). The CDR3 runs to 14 residues. The V and J ends lost 2 bases and 1 base respectively, with 6 bases between them. Germline values: CDR1 MNHEY, CDR2 SVGAGI.

The chain couples TRBV28 to TRBJ2-5; D call uncertain. CDR3 length: 13 residues. Trimming stripped 5 bases from V and 1 base from J, with 8 bases between. Germline V gene sequence: CDR1 MDHEN, CDR2 SYDVKM. The CDR3, as DNA: TGTGCCAGCAGTGACATTCCCCAAGAGACCCAGTACTTC. Amino acid sequence: CASSDIPQETQYF. Combining the CDR3 with reference TRBV28 and TRBJ2-5 gives the whole variable domain DVKVTQSSRYLVKRTGEKVFLECVQDMDHENMFWYRQDPGLGLRLIYFSYDVKMKEKGDIPEGYSVSREKKERFSLILESASTNQTSMYLCASSDIPQETQYFGPGTRLLVL.

V gene TRBV4-2 combines with J gene TRBJ1-1, with 7 bases lining up with TRBD1. CDR1 and CDR2 (germline): LGHNA, YNFKEQ. V lost 5 bases to trimming and J lost 4 bases; unmatched junction nucleotides: 4. The CDR3 spans 13 residues. CDR3 sequence reads: CASSVRQGTEAFF. CDR3 bases: TGTGCCAGCAGCGTCCGACAGGGCACTGAAGCTTTCTTT.

The chain uses TRBV13 and TRBJ1-3; the match to TRBD1 covers 7 bases. The CDR3 is made up of 14 amino acids. Germline V gene lookup returns CDR1 PRHDT and CDR2 FYEKMQ (reference sequence). After removal of 5 bases from V and 1 base from J, the junction contained 2 bases not matched to a gene. CDR3 nucleotides: TGTGCCAGCAGCCAGACAGGGTCTGGAAACACCATATATTTT. Translation: CASSQTGSGNTIYF.

V gene TRBV5-8 combines with J gene TRBJ2-2; D might be TRBD2 (5 bases). Trimming took 1 base from V and 6 from J, leaving 10 bases between them. The CDR3 is 14 amino acids. Germline-derived CDR1 and CDR2 are SGHTS and YDEGEE. The CDR3 protein is CASSLQRVAGELFF. CDR3 nucleotides: TGTGCCAGCAGCTTGCAGAGGGTAGCCGGGGAGCTGTTTTTT.

The gene calls are TRBV30 and TRBJ1-6; a weak D match, TRBD1 (5 bases). The germline gives CDR1 GTSNPN, CDR2 SVGIG (reference sequence). The length of the CDR3 is 12 residues. V lost 5 bases, J lost 8 bases, and 10 bases lay in between. CDR3 coding DNA: TGTGCCTGGCACAGGAGGGATTCACCCCTCCACTTT. Its translation: CAWHRRDSPLHF.